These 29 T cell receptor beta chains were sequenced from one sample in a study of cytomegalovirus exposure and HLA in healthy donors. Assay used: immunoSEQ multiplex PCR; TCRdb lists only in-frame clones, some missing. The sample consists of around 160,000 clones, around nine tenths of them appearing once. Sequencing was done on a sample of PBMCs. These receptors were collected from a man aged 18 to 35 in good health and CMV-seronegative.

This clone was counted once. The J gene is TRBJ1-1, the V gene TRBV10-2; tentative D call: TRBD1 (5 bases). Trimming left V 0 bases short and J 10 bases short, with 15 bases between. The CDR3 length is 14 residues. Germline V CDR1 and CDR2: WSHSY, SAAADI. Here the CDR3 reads CASSESRDSTGAFF. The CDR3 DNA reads TGCGCCAGCAGTGAGTCTAGGGACTCAACGGGAGCTTTCTTT.

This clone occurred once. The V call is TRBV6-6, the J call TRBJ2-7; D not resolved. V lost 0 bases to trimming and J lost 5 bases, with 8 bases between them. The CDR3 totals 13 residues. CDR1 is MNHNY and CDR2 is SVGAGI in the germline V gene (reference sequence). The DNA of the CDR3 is TGTGCCAGCAGTTACTCGATAGTGAACGAGCAGTACTTC. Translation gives CASSYSIVNEQYF.

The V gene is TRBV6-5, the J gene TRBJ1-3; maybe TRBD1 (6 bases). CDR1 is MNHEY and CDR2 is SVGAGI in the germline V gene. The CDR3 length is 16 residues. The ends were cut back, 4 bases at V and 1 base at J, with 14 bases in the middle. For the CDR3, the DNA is TGTGCCAGCAGTTTCCGGGACATTGGTTCTGGAAACACCATATATTTT. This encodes CASSFRDIGSGNTIYF.

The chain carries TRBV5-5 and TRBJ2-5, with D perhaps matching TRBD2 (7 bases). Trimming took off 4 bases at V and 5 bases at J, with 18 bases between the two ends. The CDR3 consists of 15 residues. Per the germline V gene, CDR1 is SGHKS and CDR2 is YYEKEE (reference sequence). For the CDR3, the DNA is TGTGCCAGCAGCCGCTCCGGGGGGCCTCGGGAGACCCAGTACTTC. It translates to CASSRSGGPRETQYF.

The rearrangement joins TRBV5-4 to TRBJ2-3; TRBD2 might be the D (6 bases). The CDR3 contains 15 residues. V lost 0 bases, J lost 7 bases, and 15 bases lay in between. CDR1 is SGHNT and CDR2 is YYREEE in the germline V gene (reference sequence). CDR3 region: CASSLGRARGNTQYF. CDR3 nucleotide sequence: TGTGCCAGCAGCTTGGGAAGGGCTCGGGGGAATACGCAGTATTTT.

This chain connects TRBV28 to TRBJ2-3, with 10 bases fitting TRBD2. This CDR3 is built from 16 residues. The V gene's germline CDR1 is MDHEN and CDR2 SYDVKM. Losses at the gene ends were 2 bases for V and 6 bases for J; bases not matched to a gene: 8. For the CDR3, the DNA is TGTGCCAGCAGTTTAGGGCTAGCGGGAGAATGGGATACGCAGTATTTT. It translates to CASSLGLAGEWDTQYF.

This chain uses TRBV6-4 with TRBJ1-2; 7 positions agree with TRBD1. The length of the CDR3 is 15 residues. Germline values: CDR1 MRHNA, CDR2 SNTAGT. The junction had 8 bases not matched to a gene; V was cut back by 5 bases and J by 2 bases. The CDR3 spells CASSRRDSDNYGYTF. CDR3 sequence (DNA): TGTGCCAGCAGTCGCCGGGACAGTGACAACTATGGCTACACCTTC.

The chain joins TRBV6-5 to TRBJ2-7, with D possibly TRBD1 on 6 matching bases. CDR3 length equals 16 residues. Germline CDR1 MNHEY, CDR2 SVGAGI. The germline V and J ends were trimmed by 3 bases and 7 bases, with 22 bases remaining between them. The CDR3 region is CASSYTTGTPYREQYF. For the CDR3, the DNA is TGTGCCAGCAGTTATACCACCGGGACACCGTATAGGGAGCAGTACTTC.

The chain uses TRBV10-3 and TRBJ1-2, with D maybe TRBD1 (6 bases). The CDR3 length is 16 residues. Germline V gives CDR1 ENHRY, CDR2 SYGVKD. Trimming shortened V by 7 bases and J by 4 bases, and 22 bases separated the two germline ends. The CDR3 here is CAITPGGNRQAYGYTF. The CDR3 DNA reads TGTGCCATCACTCCGGGGGGGAACCGACAGGCCTATGGCTACACCTTC.

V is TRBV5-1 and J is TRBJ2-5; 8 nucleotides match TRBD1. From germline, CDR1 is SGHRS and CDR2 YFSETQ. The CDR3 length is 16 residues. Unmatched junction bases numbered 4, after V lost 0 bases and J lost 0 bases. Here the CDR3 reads CASSLGTGRYQETQYF. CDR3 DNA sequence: TGCGCCAGCAGCTTGGGGACAGGGCGATACCAAGAGACCCAGTACTTC.

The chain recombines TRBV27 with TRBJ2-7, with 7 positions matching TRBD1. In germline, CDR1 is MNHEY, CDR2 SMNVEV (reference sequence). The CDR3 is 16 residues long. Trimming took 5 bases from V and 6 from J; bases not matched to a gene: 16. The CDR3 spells CASSTRDSRSRGEQYF. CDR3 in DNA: TGTGCCAGCAGTACGAGGGACAGTCGTTCTCGGGGCGAGCAGTACTTC.

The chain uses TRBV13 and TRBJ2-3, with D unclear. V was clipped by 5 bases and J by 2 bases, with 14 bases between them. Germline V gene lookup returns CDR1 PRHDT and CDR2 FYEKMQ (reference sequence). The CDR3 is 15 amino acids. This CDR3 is CASSPSPRSTDTQYF. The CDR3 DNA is TGTGCCAGCAGCCCCTCGCCTAGATCCACAGATACGCAGTATTTT.

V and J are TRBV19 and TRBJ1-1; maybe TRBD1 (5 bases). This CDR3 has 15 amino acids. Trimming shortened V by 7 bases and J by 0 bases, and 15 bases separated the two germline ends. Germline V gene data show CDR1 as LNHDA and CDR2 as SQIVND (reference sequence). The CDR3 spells CASTGRGKMNTEAFF. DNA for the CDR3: TGTGCCAGTACCGGGAGGGGAAAAATGAACACTGAAGCTTTCTTT.

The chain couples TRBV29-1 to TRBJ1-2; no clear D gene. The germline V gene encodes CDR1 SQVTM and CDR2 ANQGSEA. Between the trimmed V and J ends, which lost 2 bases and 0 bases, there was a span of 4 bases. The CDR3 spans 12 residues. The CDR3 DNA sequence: TGCAGCGTTGAAATTACTAACTATGGCTACACCTTC. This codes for CSVEITNYGYTF.

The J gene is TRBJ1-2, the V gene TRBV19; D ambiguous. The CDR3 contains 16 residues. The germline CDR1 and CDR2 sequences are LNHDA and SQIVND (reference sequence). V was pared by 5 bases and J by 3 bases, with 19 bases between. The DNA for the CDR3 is TGTGCCAGTAGTGTCCCGCCGGGAAAAGGGTACTATGGCTACACCTTC. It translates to CASSVPPGKGYYGYTF.

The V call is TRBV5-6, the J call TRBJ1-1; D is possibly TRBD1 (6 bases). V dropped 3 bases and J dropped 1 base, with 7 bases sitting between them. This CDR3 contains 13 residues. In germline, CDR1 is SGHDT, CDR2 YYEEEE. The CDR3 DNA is TGTGCCAGCAGCTGGGGGCAGAACACTGAAGCTTTCTTT. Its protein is CASSWGQNTEAFF.

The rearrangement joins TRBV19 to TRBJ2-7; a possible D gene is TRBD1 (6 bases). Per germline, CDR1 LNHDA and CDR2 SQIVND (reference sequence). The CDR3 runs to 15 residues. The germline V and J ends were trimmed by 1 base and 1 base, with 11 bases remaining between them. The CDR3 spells CASSIGGGGSYEQYF. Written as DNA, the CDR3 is TGTGCCAGTAGTATAGGAGGGGGTGGGTCCTACGAGCAGTACTTC.

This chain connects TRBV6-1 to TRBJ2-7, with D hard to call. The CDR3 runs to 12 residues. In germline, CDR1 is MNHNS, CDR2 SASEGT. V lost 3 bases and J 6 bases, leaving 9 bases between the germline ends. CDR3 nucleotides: TGTGCCAGCAGTGACGTCTGGGGCGAGCAGTACGTC. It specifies CASSDVWGEQYV.

CDR3 coding DNA: TGTGCCAGCACCCCCGAAGACAGGGTGCATGAGCAGTTCTTC. It encodes CASTPEDRVHEQFF. The chain carries TRBV28 and TRBJ2-1, with 7 bases fitting TRBD1. The trim removed 7 bases at V and 8 bases at J, leaving 11 bases unmatched. The CDR3 runs 14 residues. Germline loops: CDR1 MDHEN, CDR2 SYDVKM.

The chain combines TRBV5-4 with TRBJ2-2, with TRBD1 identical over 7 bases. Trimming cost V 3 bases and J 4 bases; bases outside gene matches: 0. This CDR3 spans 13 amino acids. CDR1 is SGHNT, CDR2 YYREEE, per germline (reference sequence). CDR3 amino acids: CASSWDSTGELFF. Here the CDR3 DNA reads TGTGCCAGCAGCTGGGACAGCACCGGGGAGCTGTTTTTT.

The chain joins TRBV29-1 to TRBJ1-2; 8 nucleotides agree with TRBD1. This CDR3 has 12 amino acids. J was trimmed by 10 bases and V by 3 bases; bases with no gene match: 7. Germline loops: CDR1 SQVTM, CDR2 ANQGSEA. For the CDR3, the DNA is TGCAGCGTTGAGGGACAGGAAATCTTCTACACCTTC. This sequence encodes CSVEGQEIFYTF.

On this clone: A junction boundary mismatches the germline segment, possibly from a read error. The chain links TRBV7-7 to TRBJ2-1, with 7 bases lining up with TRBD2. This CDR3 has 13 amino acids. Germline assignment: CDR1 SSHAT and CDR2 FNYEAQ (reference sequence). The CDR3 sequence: CASSLGREGEQFF. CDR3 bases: TGTGCTAGCAGCTTAGGAAGGGAGGGAGAGCAGTTCTTC.

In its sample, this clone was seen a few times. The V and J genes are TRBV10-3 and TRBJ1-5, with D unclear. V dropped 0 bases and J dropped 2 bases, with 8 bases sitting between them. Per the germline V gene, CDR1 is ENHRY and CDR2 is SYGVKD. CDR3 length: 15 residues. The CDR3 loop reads CAISESVGGNQPQHF. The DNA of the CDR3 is TGTGCCATCAGTGAGTCGGTGGGAGGCAATCAGCCCCAGCATTTT.

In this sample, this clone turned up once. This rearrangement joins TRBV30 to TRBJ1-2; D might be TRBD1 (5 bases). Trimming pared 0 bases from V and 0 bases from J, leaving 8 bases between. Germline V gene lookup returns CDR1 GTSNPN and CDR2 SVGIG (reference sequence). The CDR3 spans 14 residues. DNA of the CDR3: TGTGCCTGGAGTGTCAGGGTCTCTAACTATGGCTACACCTTC. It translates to CAWSVRVSNYGYTF.

The CDR3 coding sequence is TGCGCCAGCAGCCGAACGATAGCGGGACCCTCCTACAATGAGCAGTTCTTC. It is translated as CASSRTIAGPSYNEQFF. The V gene is TRBV4-1, the J gene TRBJ2-1; 8 bases are a match to TRBD2. The CDR3 is made up of 17 amino acids. V shed 4 bases, J shed 0 bases, and the junction held 8 bases outside the gene matches. Germline lookup yields CDR1 MGHRA and CDR2 YSYEKL.

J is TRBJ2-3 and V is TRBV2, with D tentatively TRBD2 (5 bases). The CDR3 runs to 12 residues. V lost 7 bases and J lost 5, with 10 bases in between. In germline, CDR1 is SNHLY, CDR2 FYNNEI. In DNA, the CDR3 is TGTGCCAGCACCCGAGGGTTAGATACGCAGTATTTT. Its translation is CASTRGLDTQYF. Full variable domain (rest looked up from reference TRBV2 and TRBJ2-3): EPEVTQTPSHQVTQMGQEVILRCVPISNHLYFYWYRQILGQKVEFLVSFYNNEISEKSEIFDDQFSVERPDGSNFTLKIRSTKLEDSAMYFCASTRGLDTQYFGPGTRLTVL.

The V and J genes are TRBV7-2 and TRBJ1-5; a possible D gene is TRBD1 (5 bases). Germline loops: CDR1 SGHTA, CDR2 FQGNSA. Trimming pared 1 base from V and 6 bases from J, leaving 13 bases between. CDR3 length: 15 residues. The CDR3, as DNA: TGTGCCAGCAGCTTAGAAAACAGGAGGGGTCAGCCCCAGCATTTT. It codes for CASSLENRRGQPQHF. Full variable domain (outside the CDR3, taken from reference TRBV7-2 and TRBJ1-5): GAGVSQSPSNKVTEKGKDVELRCDPISGHTALYWYRQSLGQGLEFLIYFQGNSAPDKSGLPSDRFSAERTGGSVSTLTIQRTQQEDSAVYLCASSLENRRGQPQHFGDGTRLSIL.

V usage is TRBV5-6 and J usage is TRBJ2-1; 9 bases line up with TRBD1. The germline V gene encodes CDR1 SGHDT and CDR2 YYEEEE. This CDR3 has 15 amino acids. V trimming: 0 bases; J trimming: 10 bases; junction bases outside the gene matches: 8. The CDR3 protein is CASSLASGQGREQFF. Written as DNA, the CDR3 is TGTGCCAGCAGCTTGGCCTCGGGACAGGGACGAGAGCAGTTCTTC.

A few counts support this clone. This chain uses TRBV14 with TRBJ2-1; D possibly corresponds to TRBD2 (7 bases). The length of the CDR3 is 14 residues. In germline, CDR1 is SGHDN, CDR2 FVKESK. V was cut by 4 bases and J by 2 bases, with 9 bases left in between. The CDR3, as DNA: TGTGCCAGCAGCCTCGGGGGGCCCTACAATGAGCAGTTCTTC. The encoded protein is CASSLGGPYNEQFF.